This is a list of T cell receptor beta chains from one sample in a study of blood T cells in healthy people across ages. MiXCR, applied by TCRdb to the 5' RACE reads, yields one record per CDR3 protein. The table lists roughly 1,800,000 distinct CDR3 sequences, less than 50% of them singletons. The specimen sequenced was blood. The receptor set was obtained from a woman aged 40 to 50 in good health. Both conserved end residues are part of each CDR3. A D gene is named only where the DNA matches it firmly. Not every row has a clone size; where given, it reads once, few, many or a size class.

J: TRBJ1-1; D: .; V: TRBV20-1; size: few; CDR3: CSARAIRVKRWNSEAFF; DNA: TGCAGTGCTAGAGCCATCAGGGTTAAGAGGTGGAATTCTGAAGCTTTCTTT
J: TRBJ2-7; D: .; V: TRBV29-1; size: .; CDR3: CSVEQGGIYEQYF; DNA: TGCAGCGTTGAACAGGGCGGAATCTACGAGCAGTACTTC
J: TRBJ2-6; D: .; V: TRBV4-1; size: few; CDR3: CASSQAATNSGANVLTF; DNA: TGCGCCAGCAGCCAAGCTGCAACTAACTCTGGGGCCAACGTCCTGACTTTC
J: TRBJ2-5; D: .; V: TRBV5-6; size: .; CDR3: CASSLWRAPGETQYF; DNA: TGTGCCAGCAGCTTGTGGCGGGCGCCGGGAGAGACCCAGTACTTC
J: TRBJ2-7; D: .; V: TRBV27; size: .; CDR3: CASSPHPTDPSYEQYF; DNA: TGTGCCAGCAGTCCTCACCCGACGGATCCCTCCTACGAGCAGTACTTC
J: TRBJ2-1; D: .; V: TRBV28; size: .; CDR3: CASSFPAGRKSSYNEQFF; DNA: TGTGCCAGCAGTTTCCCCGCCGGCAGGAAGAGCTCCTACAATGAGCAGTTCTTC
J: TRBJ2-2; D: .; V: TRBV6-5; size: .; CDR3: CASSYELPTTGELFF; DNA: TGTGCCAGCAGTTACGAGCTGCCAACTACCGGGGAGCTGTTTTTT
J: TRBJ2-7; D: TRBD2; V: TRBV29-1; size: .; CDR3: CSGRESGEQYF; DNA: TGCAGCGGGCGGGAGTCCGGCGAGCAGTACTTC
J: TRBJ1-4; D: .; V: TRBV15; size: .; CDR3: CATSRQGATNEKLFF; DNA: TGTGCCACCAGCAGACAGGGTGCAACTAATGAAAAACTGTTTTTT
J: TRBJ1-2; D: TRBD1; V: TRBV4-1; size: few; CDR3: CASSPGQVAYGYTF; DNA: TGCGCCAGCAGTCCCGGACAGGTCGCCTATGGCTACACCTTC
J: TRBJ2-3; D: TRBD2; V: TRBV9; size: .; CDR3: CASQRGSTDTQYF; DNA: TGTGCCAGCCAGCGGGGAAGCACAGATACGCAGTATTTT
J: TRBJ2-7; D: .; V: TRBV7-2; size: few; CDR3: CASSTVRGPYEQYF; DNA: TGTGCCAGCAGCACGGTAAGGGGACCCTACGAGCAGTACTTC
J: TRBJ1-1; D: .; V: TRBV12-3/TRBV12-4; size: .; CDR3: CASSLKGQRTEAFF; DNA: TGTGCCAGCAGTTTAAAGGGGCAACGGACTGAAGCTTTCTTT
J: TRBJ2-3; D: .; V: TRBV7-9; size: .; CDR3: CASSSRQAGTDTQYF; DNA: TGTGCCAGCAGCAGCAGACAGGCTGGCACAGATACGCAGTATTTT
J: TRBJ2-2; D: .; V: TRBV6-5; size: .; CDR3: CASSSGESGVLNTGELFF; DNA: TGTGCCAGCAGTTCGGGGGAATCCGGGGTTTTGAACACCGGGGAGCTGTTTTTT
J: TRBJ2-5; D: TRBD1; V: TRBV27; size: many; CDR3: CASSRQGPRETQYF; DNA: TGTGCCAGCAGCCGACAGGGGCCACGGGAGACCCAGTACTTC
J: TRBJ2-7; D: TRBD1; V: TRBV27; size: few; CDR3: CASSLGPDRASYEQYF; DNA: TGTGCCAGCAGTTTAGGTCCGGACAGGGCATCCTACGAGCAGTACTTC
J: TRBJ2-3; D: .; V: TRBV27; size: few; CDR3: CASRQFGTDTQYF; DNA: TGTGCCAGCCGGCAGTTCGGAACAGATACGCAGTATTTT
J: TRBJ2-5; D: .; V: TRBV7-2; size: .; CDR3: CASSQGRFQETQYF; DNA: TGTGCCAGCAGCCAGGGACGATTCCAAGAGACCCAGTACTTC
J: TRBJ2-7; D: .; V: TRBV28; size: .; CDR3: CASQSGTSSYEQYF; DNA: TGTGCCAGCCAGTCAGGAACCAGCTCCTACGAGCAGTACTTC
J: TRBJ1-4; D: TRBD1; V: TRBV25-1; size: .; CDR3: CASRPTGGGREKLFF; DNA: TGTGCCAGCAGGCCCACAGGGGGGGGCCGTGAAAAACTGTTTTTT
J: TRBJ2-4; D: .; V: TRBV20-1; size: .; CDR3: CSAREPGKNIQYF; DNA: TGCAGTGCTAGAGAGCCAGGGAAAAACATTCAGTACTTC
J: TRBJ1-1; D: .; V: TRBV20-1; size: .; CDR3: CSAGGPVSFTMNTEAFF; DNA: TGCAGTGCTGGGGGTCCGGTGTCCTTTACTATGAACACTGAAGCTTTCTTT
J: TRBJ2-5; D: .; V: TRBV29-1; size: .; CDR3: CSVKFLSETRYF; DNA: TGCAGCGTTAAATTTCTATCAGAGACCCGGTACTTC
J: TRBJ2-1; D: TRBD1; V: TRBV20-1; size: .; CDR3: CSARGGSGTGYRDEQFF; DNA: TGCAGTGCTAGAGGGGGATCCGGGACAGGGTATAGGGATGAGCAGTTCTTC